The rows below give T cell receptor beta chains drawn from one sample of a study of cytotoxic CD8 clonotypes in ibrutinib-treated CLL. Sequenced by immunoSEQ multiplex PCR; TCRdb stores in-frame clones only, minus some. The sample consists of approximately 340,000 clones, roughly 70% of them appearing once. The sequences come from PBMCs, collected after 36 months of ibrutinib treatment. Source of these receptors: a human donor with chronic lymphocytic leukemia. The CDR3 runs from the conserved cysteine through the conserved F or W. The order of the fields is CDR3 protein, V gene, J gene.

cdr3_aa: CASSLAGAGEQYF
v_call: TRBV13
j_call: TRBJ2-7

cdr3_aa: CASRPPAGLSYNEQFF
v_call: TRBV11-1
j_call: TRBJ2-1

cdr3_aa: CASTPTGSKTEAFF
v_call: TRBV5-1
j_call: TRBJ1-1

cdr3_aa: CAISERDGGYTF
v_call: TRBV10-3
j_call: TRBJ1-2

cdr3_aa: CASSVLAGAYNEQFF
v_call: TRBV9
j_call: TRBJ2-1

cdr3_aa: CASSLGTSGGNTQYF
v_call: TRBV9
j_call: TRBJ2-3

cdr3_aa: CASSTSGRRQETQYF
v_call: TRBV2
j_call: TRBJ2-5

cdr3_aa: CASSEDGGARWEETQYF
v_call: TRBV2
j_call: TRBJ2-5

cdr3_aa: CASSSGLAGGNEQFF
v_call: TRBV5-4
j_call: TRBJ2-1

cdr3_aa: CASSLAPGQSYEQYF
v_call: TRBV7-8
j_call: TRBJ2-7

cdr3_aa: CASSEQSGAEQYF
v_call: TRBV10-1
j_call: TRBJ2-7

cdr3_aa: CASRGMVYEQYF
v_call: TRBV7-2
j_call: TRBJ2-7

cdr3_aa: CASSHDANQNTGELFF
v_call: TRBV4-1
j_call: TRBJ2-2

cdr3_aa: CASSSKGQPQHF
v_call: TRBV11-2
j_call: TRBJ1-5

cdr3_aa: CASSESPGTVNTEAFF
v_call: TRBV10-1
j_call: TRBJ1-1

cdr3_aa: CASSFNAPPGANVLTF
v_call: TRBV5-1
j_call: TRBJ2-6

cdr3_aa: CARSLGGSSYEQYF
v_call: TRBV5-3
j_call: TRBJ2-7

cdr3_aa: CASSLGLALQETQYF
v_call: TRBV5-1
j_call: TRBJ2-5

cdr3_aa: CASSAPVWRGEQYF
v_call: TRBV4-1
j_call: TRBJ2-7

cdr3_aa: CASSLERGVHEQYF
v_call: TRBV11-2
j_call: TRBJ2-7

cdr3_aa: CASSDWTGSYEQFF
v_call: TRBV10-1
j_call: TRBJ2-1

cdr3_aa: CASDMRTEASTDTQYF
v_call: TRBV13
j_call: TRBJ2-3

cdr3_aa: CASSVGGTQTQYF
v_call: TRBV19
j_call: TRBJ2-5